A single sample is the source of the 23 T cell receptor beta chains below, sequenced in a study of blood T cells in healthy people across ages. Alongside a J-beta primer mix, a sample-barcoded 5' primer served in a second PCR lasting roughly 6 to 11 cycles. From the 5' RACE reads, TCRdb called clonotypes with MiXCR, one entry per CDR3 protein. The repertoire holds about 1.5 million distinct CDR3 sequences, with approximately 43% as singletons. Sample: blood. The receptors stem from a woman younger than 30 in good health.

This clonotype was observed a few times. J is TRBJ1-2 and V is TRBV12-3 or TRBV12-4; D is undetermined. V was shortened by 5 bases and J by 4 bases, with 11 bases between the two germline ends. This CDR3 has 13 residues. The CDR3 DNA follows: TGTGCCAGCAGTGTTGAAGGCTTCTATGGCTACACCTTC. Protein sequence: CASSVEGFYGYTF.

The chain uses TRBV20-1 and TRBJ2-2, with D tentatively TRBD1 (6 bases). Germline V gives CDR1 DFQATT, CDR2 SNEGSKA (reference sequence). V shed 8 bases and J shed 4 bases, with 14 bases lying between them. The CDR3 has 13 residues. The CDR3 spells CSTPGVSTGELFF. The CDR3 bases are TGCAGTACCCCAGGGGTCAGCACCGGGGAGCTGTTTTTT.

The chain is built from TRBV29-1 and TRBJ1-1, with no clear D. The CDR3 has 12 amino acids. V lost 6 bases and J 8 bases, leaving 16 bases between the germline ends. Germline V gene lookup returns CDR1 SQVTM and CDR2 ANQGSEA. The CDR3 DNA reads as TGCAGCGTGGGTCGGGGAATCCCAGAAGCTTTCTTT. Translation gives CSVGRGIPEAFF.

The chain is built from TRBV6-1 and TRBJ2-3; 12 bases are a match to TRBD2. The V segment lost 2 bases and the J segment 0 bases; nucleotides outside the gene matches: 3. Germline V gene lookup returns CDR1 MNHNS and CDR2 SASEGT. The CDR3 is 17 amino acids. DNA of the CDR3: TGTGCCAGCAGTGAATACGGACTAGCGGGGAGCACAGATACGCAGTATTTT. Protein: CASSEYGLAGSTDTQYF.

This clonotype was picked up one time. This chain joins TRBV9 and TRBJ2-1; TRBD2 might be the D (5 bases). Germline lookup yields CDR1 SGDLS and CDR2 YYNGEE. V gave up 3 bases and J gave up 5 bases, with 15 bases separating them. The CDR3 totals 15 residues. The CDR3 sequence is CASSAVPGWDNEQFF. The CDR3 DNA sequence: TGTGCCAGCAGCGCCGTCCCGGGATGGGACAATGAGCAGTTCTTC.

V gene TRBV7-2 combines with J gene TRBJ1-2, with D perhaps TRBD1 (5 bases). Germline V gives CDR1 SGHTA, CDR2 FQGNSA. Trimming cost V 5 bases and J 7 bases, with 14 bases left between them. This CDR3 has 13 residues. CDR3 in DNA: TGTGCCAGCAGCGCCTCTGGGGCTAGTGGCTACACCTTC. Encoded protein: CASSASGASGYTF. Full variable domain (remainder filled in from reference TRBV7-2 and TRBJ1-2): GAGVSQSPSNKVTEKGKDVELRCDPISGHTALYWYRQSLGQGLEFLIYFQGNSAPDKSGLPSDRFSAERTGGSVSTLTIQRTQQEDSAVYLCASSASGASGYTFGSGTRLTVV.

The chain links TRBV7-2 to TRBJ2-7; no clear D gene. Trimming removed 1 base from V and 3 bases from J, with 13 bases in between. Per germline, CDR1 SGHTA and CDR2 FQGNSA. This CDR3 contains 15 residues. In DNA, the CDR3 is TGTGCCAGCAGCTTAGATGTCAGCGACAACTACGAGCAGTACTTC. It is translated as CASSLDVSDNYEQYF. Variable domain in full (rest from reference TRBV7-2 and TRBJ2-7): GAGVSQSPSNKVTEKGKDVELRCDPISGHTALYWYRQSLGQGLEFLIYFQGNSAPDKSGLPSDRFSAERTGGSVSTLTIQRTQQEDSAVYLCASSLDVSDNYEQYFGPGTRLTVT.

In DNA form, the CDR3 reads TGTGCCAGCAGCTTAGATCGGTACTCAACCTACAATGAGCAGTTCTTC. This translates into CASSLDRYSTYNEQFF. This chain links TRBV7-9 with TRBJ2-1; D remains unclear. V lost 1 base and J 2 bases, leaving 12 bases between the germline ends. The germline gives CDR1 SEHNR, CDR2 FQNEAQ (reference sequence). The CDR3 sequence is 16 residues long. Full variable domain (remainder filled in from reference TRBV7-9 and TRBJ2-1): DTGVSQNPRHKITKRGQNVTFRCDPISEHNRLYWYRQTLGQGPEFLTYFQNEAQLEKSRLLSDRFSAERPKGSFSTLEIQRTEQGDSAMYLCASSLDRYSTYNEQFFGPGTRLTVL.

Only a few counts were recorded for this clonotype. This chain uses TRBV15 with TRBJ2-1, with D tentatively TRBD1 or TRBD2 (5 bases each). This CDR3 comprises 15 residues. V was cut by 4 bases and J by 7 bases, with 17 bases left in between. Germline CDR1 is LNHNV and CDR2 is YYDKDF (reference sequence). Here the CDR3 DNA reads TGTGCCACCAGCATAAACCGGGACGCCATGAATGAGCAGTTCTTC. Protein product: CATSINRDAMNEQFF.

In this sample, this clonotype turned up a few times. V is TRBV20-1 and J is TRBJ2-1; 11 positions match TRBD2. Looked up from germline, CDR1 is DFQATT and CDR2 is SNEGSKA (reference sequence). Unmatched junction bases numbered 12, after V lost 1 base and J lost 4 bases. The CDR3 runs to 18 residues. As DNA, the CDR3 is TGCAGTGCTAGAGGGGGGATAGCGGGAGGGTCGGCTTACAATGAGCAGTTCTTC. This codes for CSARGGIAGGSAYNEQFF.

This clonotype was seen a handful of times. The CDR3 region is CASSLQDPQETQYF. The DNA of the CDR3 is TGTGCCAGCAGCCTACAGGATCCCCAAGAGACCCAGTACTTC. The chain couples TRBV28 to TRBJ2-5; a possible D gene is TRBD1 (5 bases). This CDR3 is 14 amino acids long. The germline CDR1 and CDR2 sequences are MDHEN and SYDVKM. Trimming took off 6 bases at V and 1 base at J, with 12 bases between the two ends.

Many counts were recorded for this clonotype. V and J are TRBV6-2 or TRBV6-3 and TRBJ2-1, with a weak D call TRBD1 (6 bases). Germline V CDR1 and CDR2: MNHEY, SVGEGT. The germline V and J ends were trimmed by 6 bases and 3 bases, with 9 bases remaining between them. There are 13 residues in the CDR3. The CDR3 protein is CASRGQNYNEQFF. CDR3 sequence (DNA): TGTGCCAGCAGAGGACAGAACTACAATGAGCAGTTCTTC.

The chain combines TRBV10-3 with TRBJ2-7, with a weak D call TRBD1 (5 bases). V was clipped by 5 bases and J by 2 bases, with 22 bases between them. Germline CDR1 ENHRY, CDR2 SYGVKD. The CDR3 extends over 17 amino acids. The CDR3: CAISLGPGGRVTYEQYF. The CDR3 DNA sequence: TGTGCCATCAGTCTAGGACCGGGTGGCAGGGTTACCTACGAGCAGTACTTC.

This clonotype was detected a few times. CDR3 DNA sequence: TGTGCCAGCGGCTATACTAGCGGAGCTCTCCCGTTCTTC. This translates into CASGYTSGALPFF. The genes are TRBV6-6 and TRBJ2-1; 8 nucleotides line up with TRBD2. The CDR3 sequence is 13 residues long. The V segment lost 8 bases and the J segment 15 bases; nucleotides outside the gene matches: 15. CDR1 and CDR2 from the germline V gene are MNHNY and SVGAGI (reference sequence).

The chain's CDR3 is CSASGTLIYNEQFF. Written as DNA, the CDR3 is TGCAGTGCTAGCGGGACATTGATTTACAATGAGCAGTTCTTC. The rearrangement links TRBV20-1 to TRBJ2-1; the D gene is possibly TRBD1 (6 bases). With 3 bases removed from V and 4 bases from J, the gap between germline ends came to 13 bases. This CDR3 is built from 14 residues. Germline CDR1 and CDR2: DFQATT and SNEGSKA (reference sequence).

This chain joins TRBV24-1 and TRBJ1-2; the match to TRBD1 covers 7 bases. Germline values: CDR1 KGHDR, CDR2 SFDVKD. The CDR3 is 12 residues long. With V trimmed by 4 bases and J by 11 bases, 6 bases remained unmatched. The CDR3 loop is CATSDTTGRYTF. CDR3 DNA: TGTGCCACCAGTGACACGACAGGGAGGTACACCTTC.

As DNA, the CDR3 is TGTGCCAGCAGTTTTGCCCGGAGGCTAGCGGAACACAATGAGCAGTTCTTC. Translated, it gives CASSFARRLAEHNEQFF. The rearrangement joins TRBV12-3 or TRBV12-4 to TRBJ2-1; 7 bases map to TRBD2. This CDR3 comprises 17 residues. The junction had 13 bases not matched to a gene; V was cut back by 3 bases and J by 5 bases.

V gene TRBV10-3 combines with J gene TRBJ1-5; D might be TRBD1 (6 bases). This CDR3 is built from 15 residues. Germline V CDR1 and CDR2: ENHRY, SYGVKD. The V end lost 8 bases, the J end lost 2 bases, and 16 bases lay between the germline ends. The CDR3 DNA is TGTGCCATCGGGGATACAGGGAATGGCAATCAGCCCCAGCATTTT. This sequence encodes CAIGDTGNGNQPQHF.

The chain couples TRBV29-1 to TRBJ2-6, with D perhaps being TRBD1 or TRBD2 (6 bases each). Germline V gene sequence: CDR1 SQVTM, CDR2 ANQGSEA. V lost 6 bases and J 0 bases, leaving 9 bases between the germline ends. This CDR3 contains 14 residues. The CDR3 loop reads CSVGGYSGANVLTF. CDR3 in DNA: TGCAGCGTGGGGGGCTACTCTGGGGCCAACGTCCTGACTTTC.

The chain has TRBV6-5 and TRBJ2-7, with D possibly being TRBD1 or TRBD2 (5 bases each). The CDR3 is made up of 14 amino acids. Germline V CDR1 and CDR2: MNHEY, SVGAGI. With 6 bases removed from V and 2 bases from J, the gap between germline ends came to 14 bases. Here the CDR3 DNA reads TGTGCCAGCAGACCCCCGGGACCGACCTACGAGCAGTACTTC. It is translated as CASRPPGPTYEQYF.

The sample holds a few counts of this clonotype. The V and J genes are TRBV2 and TRBJ1-4, with a tentative D call TRBD1 (5 bases). V lost 7 bases to trimming and J lost 0 bases, with 12 bases between them. Per germline, CDR1 SNHLY and CDR2 FYNNEI. This CDR3 contains 15 residues. The CDR3 sequence is CASTRTLPTNEKLFF. DNA for the CDR3: TGTGCCAGCACGAGGACACTACCAACTAATGAAAAACTGTTTTTT.

This clonotype was recorded at least ten times. This rearrangement joins TRBV12-3 or TRBV12-4 to TRBJ2-3; 8 bases fit TRBD2. CDR3 size: 16 residues. Trimming removed 6 bases from V and 3 bases from J; junction bases left unmatched: 11. The CDR3 reads CASSRGGAGETDTQYF. The CDR3 DNA reads TGTGCCAGCAGCCGCGGTGGAGCGGGGGAGACAGATACGCAGTATTTT.

This rearrangement joins TRBV27 to TRBJ2-1; 9 bases agree with TRBD1. V shed 5 bases, J shed 2 bases, and the junction held 4 bases outside the gene matches. The CDR3 covers 15 residues. CDR1 and CDR2 (germline): MNHEY, SMNVEV (reference sequence). The CDR3: CASSPRTGAYNEQFF. The CDR3 coding sequence is TGTGCCAGCAGTCCCCGGACAGGGGCCTACAATGAGCAGTTCTTC.